This T cell receptor (beta chain) was recovered during a study of T cell responses to AZD1222 COVID-19 vaccine. Study context: Combined were second doses at about 4 or about 12 weeks. Regarding the study as a whole: Along spike, vaccine-associated CD4 TCRs were found throughout, with dominance at 160-218 and 743-854. The donor cohort was predominantly white British with a female majority, and clonal diversity may have been underestimated.

The V end lost 4 bases, the J end lost 6 bases, and 19 bases lay between the germline ends. CDR1 is LNHDA, CDR2 SQIVND, per germline (reference sequence). The CDR3 extends over 16 amino acids. Regarding this clone: Its specificity is unknown.

Using immunoSEQ multiplex PCR, the repertoire was profiled, and TCRdb retains in-frame clones only, with some absent. The sample lists around 79,000 clones, 87% seen once, with about 1.6% in the top ten. The chain is built from TRBV19 and TRBJ2-1; D is perhaps TRBD2 (5 bases). The sample here was peripheral blood, taken on day 0 of AZD1222 vaccination. The clonotype originates from an adult in good health. The CDR3 DNA follows: TGTGCCAGTAGTAACTTGGAGCGGACCGTGGGCAATGAGCAGTTCTTC. It encodes CASSNLERTVGNEQFF.